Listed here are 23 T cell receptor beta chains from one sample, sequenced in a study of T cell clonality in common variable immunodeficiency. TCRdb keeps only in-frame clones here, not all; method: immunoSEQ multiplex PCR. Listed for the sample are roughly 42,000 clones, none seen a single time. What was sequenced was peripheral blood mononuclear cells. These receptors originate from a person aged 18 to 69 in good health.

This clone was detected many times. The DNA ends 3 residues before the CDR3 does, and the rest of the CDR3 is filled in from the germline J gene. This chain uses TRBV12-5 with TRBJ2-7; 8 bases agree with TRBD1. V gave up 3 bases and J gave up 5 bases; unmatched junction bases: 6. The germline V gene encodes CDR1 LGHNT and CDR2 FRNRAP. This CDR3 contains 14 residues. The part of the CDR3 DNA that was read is TGTGCTAGTGGTTTTCCAGACAGGGGCCACGAG. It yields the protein CASGFPDRGHE. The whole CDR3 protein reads CASGFPDRGHEQYF.

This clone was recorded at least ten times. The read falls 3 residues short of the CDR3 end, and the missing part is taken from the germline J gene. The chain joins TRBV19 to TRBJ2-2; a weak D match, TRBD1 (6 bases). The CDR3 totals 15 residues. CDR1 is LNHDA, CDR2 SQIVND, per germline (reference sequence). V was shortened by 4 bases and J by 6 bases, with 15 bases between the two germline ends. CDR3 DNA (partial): TGTGCCAGTAGTACAAAGCTGCCAGGGGCCGGGGAG. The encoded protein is CASSTKLPGAGE. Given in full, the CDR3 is CASSTKLPGAGELFF.

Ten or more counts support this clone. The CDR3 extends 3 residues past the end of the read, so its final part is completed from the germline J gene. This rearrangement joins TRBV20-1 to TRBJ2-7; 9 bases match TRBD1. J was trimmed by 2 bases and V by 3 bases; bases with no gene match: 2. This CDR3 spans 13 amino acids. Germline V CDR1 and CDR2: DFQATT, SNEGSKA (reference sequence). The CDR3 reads CSARTGGPYEQYF. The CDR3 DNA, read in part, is TGCAGTGCTAGGACAGGGGGTCCCTACGAG.

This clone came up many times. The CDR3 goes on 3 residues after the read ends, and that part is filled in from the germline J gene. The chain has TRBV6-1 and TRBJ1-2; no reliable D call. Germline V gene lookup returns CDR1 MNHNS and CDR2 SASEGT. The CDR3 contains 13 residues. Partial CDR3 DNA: TGTGCCAGCAGTGAAGGAGGGTTTGGCGGC. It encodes CASSEGGFGG. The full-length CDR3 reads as CASSEGGFGGYTF.

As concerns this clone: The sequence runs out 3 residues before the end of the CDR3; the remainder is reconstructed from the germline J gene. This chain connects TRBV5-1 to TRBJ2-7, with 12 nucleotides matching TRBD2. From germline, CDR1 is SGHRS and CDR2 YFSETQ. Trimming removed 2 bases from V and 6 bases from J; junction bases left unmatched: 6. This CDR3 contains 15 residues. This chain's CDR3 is CASSFQTSGSLEQYF. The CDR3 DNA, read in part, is TGCGCCAGCAGCTTCCAGACTAGCGGGAGCCTCGAG.

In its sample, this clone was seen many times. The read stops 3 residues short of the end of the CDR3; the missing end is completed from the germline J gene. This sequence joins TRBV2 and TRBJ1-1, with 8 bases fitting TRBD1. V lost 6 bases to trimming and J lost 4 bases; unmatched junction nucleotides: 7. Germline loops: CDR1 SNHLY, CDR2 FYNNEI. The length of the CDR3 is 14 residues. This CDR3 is CASRGMDRATEAFF. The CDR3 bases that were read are TGTGCCAGCAGGGGAATGGACAGGGCCACTGAA.

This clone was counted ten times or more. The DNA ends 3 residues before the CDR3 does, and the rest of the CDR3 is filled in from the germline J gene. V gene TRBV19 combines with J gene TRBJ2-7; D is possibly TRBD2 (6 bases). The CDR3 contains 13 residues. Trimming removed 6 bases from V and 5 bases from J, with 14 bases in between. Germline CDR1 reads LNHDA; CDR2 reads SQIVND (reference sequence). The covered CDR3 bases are TGTGCCAGTAGCGGGGGTGCCTTTGACGAG. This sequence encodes CASSGGAFDE. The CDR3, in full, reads CASSGGAFDEQYF.

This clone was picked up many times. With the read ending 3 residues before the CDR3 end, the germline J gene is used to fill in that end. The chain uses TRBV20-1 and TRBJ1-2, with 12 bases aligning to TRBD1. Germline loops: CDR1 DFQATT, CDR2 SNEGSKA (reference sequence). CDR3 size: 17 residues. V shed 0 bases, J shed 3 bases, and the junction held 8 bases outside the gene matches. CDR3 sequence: CSARDPGTGGAHYGYTF. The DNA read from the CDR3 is TGCAGTGCTAGAGATCCCGGGACAGGGGGCGCCCACTATGGC.

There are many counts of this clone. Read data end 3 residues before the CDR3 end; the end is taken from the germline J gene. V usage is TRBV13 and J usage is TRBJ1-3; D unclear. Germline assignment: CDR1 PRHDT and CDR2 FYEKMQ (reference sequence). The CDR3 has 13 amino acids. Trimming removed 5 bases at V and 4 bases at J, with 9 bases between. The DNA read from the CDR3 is TGTGCCAGCAGCAGAGGTTCGGGAAACACC. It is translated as CASSRGSGNT. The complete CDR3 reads CASSRGSGNTIYF.

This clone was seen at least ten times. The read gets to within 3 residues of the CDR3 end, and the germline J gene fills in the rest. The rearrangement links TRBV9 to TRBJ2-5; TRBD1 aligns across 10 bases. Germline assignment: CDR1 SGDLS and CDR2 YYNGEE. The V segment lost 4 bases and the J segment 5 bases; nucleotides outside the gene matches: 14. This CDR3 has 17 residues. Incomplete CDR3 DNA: TGTGCCAGCAGCCACACTTGGACAGGGGGTGATGGTGAGACC. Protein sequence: CASSHTWTGGDGET. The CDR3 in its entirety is CASSHTWTGGDGETQYF.

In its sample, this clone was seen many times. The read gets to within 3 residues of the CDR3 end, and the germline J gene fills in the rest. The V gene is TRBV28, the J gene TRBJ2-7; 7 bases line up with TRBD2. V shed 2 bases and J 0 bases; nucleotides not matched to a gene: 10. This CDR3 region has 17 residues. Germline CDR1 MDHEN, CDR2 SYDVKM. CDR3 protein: CASSLGALGGTSYEQYF. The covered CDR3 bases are TGTGCCAGCAGTTTAGGAGCGCTGGGGGGGACCTCCTACGAG.

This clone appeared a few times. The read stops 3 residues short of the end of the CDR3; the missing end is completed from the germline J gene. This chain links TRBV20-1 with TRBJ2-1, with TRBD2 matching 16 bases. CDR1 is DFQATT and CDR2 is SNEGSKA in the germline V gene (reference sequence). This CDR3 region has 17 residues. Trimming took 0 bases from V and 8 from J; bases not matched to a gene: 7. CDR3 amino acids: CSARDGGTSGRADEQFF. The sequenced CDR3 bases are TGCAGTGCTAGAGACGGGGGGACTAGCGGGAGGGCCGATGAG.

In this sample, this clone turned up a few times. The CDR3 DNA, read in part, is TGTGCCAGCAGCGACGTAGGCAGCGCCGAA. Protein sequence: CASSDVGSAE. The whole CDR3 reads CASSDVGSAEAFF. The V call is TRBV7-9, the J call TRBJ1-1; D uncertain. The CDR3 end lies 3 residues beyond the end of the read and is filled in from the germline J gene. This CDR3 comprises 13 residues. CDR1 and CDR2 (germline): SEHNR, FQNEAQ (reference sequence).

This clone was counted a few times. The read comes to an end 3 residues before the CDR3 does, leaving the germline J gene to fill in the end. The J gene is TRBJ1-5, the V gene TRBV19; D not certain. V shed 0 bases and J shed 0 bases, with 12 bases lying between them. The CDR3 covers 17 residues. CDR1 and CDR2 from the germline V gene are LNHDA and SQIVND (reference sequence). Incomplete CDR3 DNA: TGTGCCAGTAGTATAGATCTGAACGGTTATAGCAATCAGCCC. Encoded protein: CASSIDLNGYSNQP. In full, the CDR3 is CASSIDLNGYSNQPQHF.

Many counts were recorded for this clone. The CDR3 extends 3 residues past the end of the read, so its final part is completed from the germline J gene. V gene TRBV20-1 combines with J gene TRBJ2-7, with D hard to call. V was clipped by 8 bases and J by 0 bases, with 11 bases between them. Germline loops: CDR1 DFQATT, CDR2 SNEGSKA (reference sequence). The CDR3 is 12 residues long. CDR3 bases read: TGCAGTACCACCGACAACTCCTACGAG. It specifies CSTTDNSYE. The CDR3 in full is CSTTDNSYEQYF.

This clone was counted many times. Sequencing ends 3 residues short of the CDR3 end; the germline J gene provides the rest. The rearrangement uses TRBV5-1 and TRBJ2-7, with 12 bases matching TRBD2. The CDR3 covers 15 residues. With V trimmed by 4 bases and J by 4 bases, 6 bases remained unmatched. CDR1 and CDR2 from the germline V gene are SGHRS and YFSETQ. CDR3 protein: CASSKQTSGSYEQYF. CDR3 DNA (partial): TGCGCCAGCAGCAAGCAGACTAGCGGGAGTTACGAG.

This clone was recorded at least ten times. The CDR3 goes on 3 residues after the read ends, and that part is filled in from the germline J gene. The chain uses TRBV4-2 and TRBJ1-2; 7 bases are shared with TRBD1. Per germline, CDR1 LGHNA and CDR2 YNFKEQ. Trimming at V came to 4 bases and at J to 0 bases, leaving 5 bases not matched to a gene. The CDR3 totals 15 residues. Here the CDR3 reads CASSRGQEPNYGYTF. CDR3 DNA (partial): TGTGCCAGCAGCCGAGGACAGGAGCCTAACTATGGC.

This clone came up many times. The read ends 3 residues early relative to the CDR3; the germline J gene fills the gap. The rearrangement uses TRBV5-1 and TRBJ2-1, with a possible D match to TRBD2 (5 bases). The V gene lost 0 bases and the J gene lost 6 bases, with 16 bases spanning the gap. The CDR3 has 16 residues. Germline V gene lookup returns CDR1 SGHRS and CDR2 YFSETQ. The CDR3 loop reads CASSLANVRRGNEQFF. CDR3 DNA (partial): TGCGCCAGCAGCTTGGCCAATGTAAGACGGGGCAATGAG.

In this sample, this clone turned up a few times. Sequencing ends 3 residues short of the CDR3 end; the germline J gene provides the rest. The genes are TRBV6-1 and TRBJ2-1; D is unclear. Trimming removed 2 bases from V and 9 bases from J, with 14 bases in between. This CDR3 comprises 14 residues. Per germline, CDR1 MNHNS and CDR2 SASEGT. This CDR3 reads CASSETYSTREQFF. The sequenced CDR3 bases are TGTGCCAGCAGTGAAACGTATTCAACTCGTGAG.

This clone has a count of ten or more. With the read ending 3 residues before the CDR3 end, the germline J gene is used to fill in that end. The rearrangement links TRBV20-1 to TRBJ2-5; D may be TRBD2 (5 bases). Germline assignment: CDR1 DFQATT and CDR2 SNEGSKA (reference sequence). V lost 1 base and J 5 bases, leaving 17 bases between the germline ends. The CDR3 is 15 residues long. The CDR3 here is CSARAGTSRWETQYF. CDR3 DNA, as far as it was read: TGCAGTGCTAGAGCCGGCACTAGTCGCTGGGAGACC.

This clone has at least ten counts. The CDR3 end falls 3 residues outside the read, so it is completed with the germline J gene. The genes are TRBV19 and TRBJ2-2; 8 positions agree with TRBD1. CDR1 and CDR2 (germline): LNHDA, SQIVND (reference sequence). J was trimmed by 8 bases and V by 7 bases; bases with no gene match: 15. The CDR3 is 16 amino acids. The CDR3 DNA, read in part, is TGTGCCAGTACTCCGGACAGGGACCCCGCCAGGGGGGAG. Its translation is CASTPDRDPARGE. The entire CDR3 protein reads CASTPDRDPARGELFF.

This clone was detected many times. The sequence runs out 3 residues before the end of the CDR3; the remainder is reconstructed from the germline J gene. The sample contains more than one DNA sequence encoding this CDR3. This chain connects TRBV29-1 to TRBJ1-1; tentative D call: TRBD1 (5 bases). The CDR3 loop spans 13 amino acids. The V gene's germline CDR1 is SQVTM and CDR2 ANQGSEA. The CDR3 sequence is CSALDNPNTEAFF. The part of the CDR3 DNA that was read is TGCAGTGCCCTGGACAACCCGAACACTGAA.

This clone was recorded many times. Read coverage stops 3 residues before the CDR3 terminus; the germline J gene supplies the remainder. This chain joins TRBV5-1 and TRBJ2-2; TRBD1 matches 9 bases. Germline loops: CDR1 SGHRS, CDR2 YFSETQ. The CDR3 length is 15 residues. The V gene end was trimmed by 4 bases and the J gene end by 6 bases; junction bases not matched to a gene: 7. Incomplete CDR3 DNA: TGCGCCAGCAGCGGTGGACAGGGGAGGTCCGGGGAG. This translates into CASSGGQGRSGE. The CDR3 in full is CASSGGQGRSGELFF. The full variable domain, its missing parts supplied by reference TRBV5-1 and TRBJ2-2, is KAGVTQTPRYLIKTRGQQVTLSCSPISGHRSVSWYQQTPGQGLQFLFEYFSETQRNKGNFPGRFSGRQFSNSRSEMNVSTLELGDSALYLCASSGGQGRSGELFFGEGSRLTVL.